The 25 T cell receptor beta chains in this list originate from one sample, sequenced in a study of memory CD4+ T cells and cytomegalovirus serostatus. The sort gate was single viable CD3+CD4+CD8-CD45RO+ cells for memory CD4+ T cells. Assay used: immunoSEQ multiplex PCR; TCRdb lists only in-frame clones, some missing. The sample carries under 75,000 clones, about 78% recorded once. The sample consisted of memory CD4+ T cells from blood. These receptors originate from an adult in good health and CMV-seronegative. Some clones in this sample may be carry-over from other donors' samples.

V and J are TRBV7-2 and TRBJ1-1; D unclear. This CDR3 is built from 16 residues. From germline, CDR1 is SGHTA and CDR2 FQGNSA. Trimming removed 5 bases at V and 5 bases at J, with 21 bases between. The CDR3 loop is CASSVQDVRLGTEAFF. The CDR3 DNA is TGTGCCAGCAGCGTACAAGACGTCAGGCTCGGGACTGAAGCTTTCTTT.

The CDR3 bases are TGCGCCAGCAGCTTTCGGGCAGGGGAAAACATTCAGTACTTC. Its protein product is CASSFRAGENIQYF. The chain employs TRBV5-1 and TRBJ2-4, with a weak D call TRBD1 (6 bases). The CDR3 spans 14 residues. In germline, CDR1 is SGHRS, CDR2 YFSETQ. V lost 2 bases and J 5 bases, leaving 11 bases between the germline ends.

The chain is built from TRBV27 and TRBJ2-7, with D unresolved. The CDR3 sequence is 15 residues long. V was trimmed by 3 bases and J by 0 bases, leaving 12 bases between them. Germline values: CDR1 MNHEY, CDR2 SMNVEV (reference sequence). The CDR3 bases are TGTGCCAGCAGTTTTAAGTACTTGGCCTCCTACGAGCAGTACTTC. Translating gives CASSFKYLASYEQYF.

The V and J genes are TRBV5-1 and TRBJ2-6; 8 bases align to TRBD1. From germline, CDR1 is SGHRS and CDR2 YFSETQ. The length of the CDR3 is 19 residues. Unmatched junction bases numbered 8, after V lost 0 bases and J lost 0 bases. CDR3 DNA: TGCGCCAGCAGCTTGGCCGTCGGCAGGGGGCCCTCTGGGGCCAACGTCCTGACTTTC. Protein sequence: CASSLAVGRGPSGANVLTF.

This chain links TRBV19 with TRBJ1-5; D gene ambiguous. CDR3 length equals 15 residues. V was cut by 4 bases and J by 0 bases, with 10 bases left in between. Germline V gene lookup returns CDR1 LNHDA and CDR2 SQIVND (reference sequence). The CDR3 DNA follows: TGTGCCAGTAGTAAAGAAGTTAATAGCAATCAGCCCCAGCATTTT. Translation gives CASSKEVNSNQPQHF.

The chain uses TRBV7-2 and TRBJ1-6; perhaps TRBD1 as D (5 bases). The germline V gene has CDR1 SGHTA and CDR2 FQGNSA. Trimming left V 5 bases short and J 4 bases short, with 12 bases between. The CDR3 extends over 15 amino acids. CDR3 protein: CASSLVRQYNSPLHF. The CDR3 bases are TGTGCCAGCAGCCTTGTTCGACAGTATAATTCACCCCTCCACTTT.

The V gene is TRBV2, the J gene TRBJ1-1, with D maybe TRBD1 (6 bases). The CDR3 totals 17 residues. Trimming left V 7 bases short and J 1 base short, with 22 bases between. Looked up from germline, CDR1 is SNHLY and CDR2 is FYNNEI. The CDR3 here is CASTLDLSGVRNTEAFF. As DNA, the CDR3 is TGTGCCAGCACCCTTGACTTATCAGGGGTGAGGAACACTGAAGCTTTCTTT.

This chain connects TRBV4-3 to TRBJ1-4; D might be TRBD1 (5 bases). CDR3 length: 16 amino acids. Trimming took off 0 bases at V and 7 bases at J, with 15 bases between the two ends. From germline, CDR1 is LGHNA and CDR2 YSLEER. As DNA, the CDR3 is TGCGCCAGCAGCCAAGAATGGGGGTCGACGAGTGAAAAACTGTTTTTT. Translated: CASSQEWGSTSEKLFF.

The CDR3 reads CASSLTSLPWETQYF. In nucleotides, the CDR3 is TGTGCCAGCAGCTTGACTTCCCTCCCATGGGAGACCCAGTACTTC. J is TRBJ2-5 and V is TRBV11-2; no definite D call. Germline V gene data show CDR1 as SGHAT and CDR2 as FQNNGV. The V end was cut by 3 bases, the J end by 5 bases, with 16 bases between. The CDR3 runs to 15 residues.

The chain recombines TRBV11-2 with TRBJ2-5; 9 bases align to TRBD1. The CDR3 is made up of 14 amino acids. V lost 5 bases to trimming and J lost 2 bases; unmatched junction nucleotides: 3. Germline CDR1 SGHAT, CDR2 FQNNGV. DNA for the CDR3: TGTGCCAGCAGCATGGGACAGGGACAAGAGACCCAGTACTTC. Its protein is CASSMGQGQETQYF.

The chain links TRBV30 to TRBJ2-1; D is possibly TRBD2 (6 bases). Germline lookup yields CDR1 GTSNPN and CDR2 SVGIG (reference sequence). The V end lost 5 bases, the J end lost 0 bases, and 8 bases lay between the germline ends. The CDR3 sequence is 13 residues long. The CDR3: CAWAGSSYNEQFF. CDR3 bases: TGTGCCTGGGCCGGGAGCTCCTACAATGAGCAGTTCTTC.

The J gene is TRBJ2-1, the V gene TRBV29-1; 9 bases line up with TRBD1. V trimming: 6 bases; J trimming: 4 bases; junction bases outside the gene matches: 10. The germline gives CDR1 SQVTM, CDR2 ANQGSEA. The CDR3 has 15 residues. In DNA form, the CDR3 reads TGCAGCGTCCAAACCGGGACAGGGTGGTACAATGAGCAGTTCTTC. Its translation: CSVQTGTGWYNEQFF.

Written as DNA, the CDR3 is TGCGCCAGCAGCTTGGCCGGACAGGACTATGGCTACACCTTC. This gives the protein CASSLAGQDYGYTF. This chain links TRBV5-1 with TRBJ1-2; the match to TRBD1 covers 7 bases. The trim removed 0 bases at V and 3 bases at J, leaving 2 bases unmatched. The length of the CDR3 is 14 residues. Germline values: CDR1 SGHRS, CDR2 YFSETQ.

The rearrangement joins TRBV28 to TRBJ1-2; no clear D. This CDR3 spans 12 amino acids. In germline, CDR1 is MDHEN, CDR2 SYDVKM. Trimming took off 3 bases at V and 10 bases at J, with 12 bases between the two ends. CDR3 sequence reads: CASSFPARDYTF. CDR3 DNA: TGTGCCAGCAGTTTCCCAGCCCGAGACTACACCTTC.

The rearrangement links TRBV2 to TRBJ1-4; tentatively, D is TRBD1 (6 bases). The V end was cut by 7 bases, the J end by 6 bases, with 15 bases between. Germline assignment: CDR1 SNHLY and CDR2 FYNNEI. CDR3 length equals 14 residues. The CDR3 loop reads CASTYRGGHEKLFF. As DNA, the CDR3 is TGTGCCAGCACTTACCGAGGGGGTCATGAAAAACTGTTTTTT.

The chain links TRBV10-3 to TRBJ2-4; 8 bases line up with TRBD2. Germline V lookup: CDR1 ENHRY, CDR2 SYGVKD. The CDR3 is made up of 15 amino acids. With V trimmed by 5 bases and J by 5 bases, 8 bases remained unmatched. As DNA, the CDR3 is TGTGCCATCAGTCTCGTAGCGGGACACGAAAACATTCAGTACTTC. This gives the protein CAISLVAGHENIQYF.

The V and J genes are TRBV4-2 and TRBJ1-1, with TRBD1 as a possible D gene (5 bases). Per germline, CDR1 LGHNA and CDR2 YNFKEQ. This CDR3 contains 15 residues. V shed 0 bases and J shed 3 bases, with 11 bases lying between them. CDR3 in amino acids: CASSQDGGGDTEAFF. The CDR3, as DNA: TGTGCCAGCAGCCAAGATGGGGGGGGAGACACTGAAGCTTTCTTT.

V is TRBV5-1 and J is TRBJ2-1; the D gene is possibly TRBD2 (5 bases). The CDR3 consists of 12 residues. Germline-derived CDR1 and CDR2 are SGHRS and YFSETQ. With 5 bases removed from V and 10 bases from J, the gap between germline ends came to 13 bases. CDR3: CASRNEGTEQFF. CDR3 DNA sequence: TGCGCCAGCAGGAATGAGGGCACCGAGCAGTTCTTC.

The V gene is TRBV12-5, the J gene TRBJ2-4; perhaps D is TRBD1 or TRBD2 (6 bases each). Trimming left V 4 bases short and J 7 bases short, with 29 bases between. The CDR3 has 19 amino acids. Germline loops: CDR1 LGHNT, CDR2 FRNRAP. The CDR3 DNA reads TGTGCTAGTGGTTGGGGGGTTTGGGGGACACCCCCCTGGGAGAACATTCAGTACTTC. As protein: CASGWGVWGTPPWENIQYF.

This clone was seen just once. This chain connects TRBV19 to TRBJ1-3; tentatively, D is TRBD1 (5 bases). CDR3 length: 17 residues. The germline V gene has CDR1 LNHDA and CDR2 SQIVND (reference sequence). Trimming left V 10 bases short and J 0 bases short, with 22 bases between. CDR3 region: CATTKTRQLSSGNTIYF. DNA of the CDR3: TGTGCCACCACCAAAACTCGACAGCTGAGCTCTGGAAACACCATATATTTT.

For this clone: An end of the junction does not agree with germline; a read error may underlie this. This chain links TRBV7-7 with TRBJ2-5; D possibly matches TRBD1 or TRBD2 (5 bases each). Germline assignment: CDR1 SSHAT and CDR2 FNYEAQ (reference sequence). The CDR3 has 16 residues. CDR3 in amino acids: CASSLQSAGSRETQYF. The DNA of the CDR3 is TGTGCTAGCAGCTTACAATCGGCAGGGAGTCGAGAGACCCAGTACTTC.

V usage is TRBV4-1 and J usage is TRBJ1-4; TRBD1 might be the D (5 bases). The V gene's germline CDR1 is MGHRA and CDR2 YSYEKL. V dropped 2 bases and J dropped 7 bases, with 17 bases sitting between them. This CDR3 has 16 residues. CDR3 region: CASSQPTGTEGEKLFF. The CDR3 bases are TGCGCCAGCAGCCAACCTACGGGGACGGAGGGTGAAAAACTGTTTTTT.

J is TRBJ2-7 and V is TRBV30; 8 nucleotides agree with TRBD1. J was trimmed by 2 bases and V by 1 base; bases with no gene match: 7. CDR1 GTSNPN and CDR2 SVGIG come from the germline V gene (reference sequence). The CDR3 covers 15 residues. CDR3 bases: TGTGCCTGGAGTGGCGACAGGGGTCCCCCCTACGAGCAGTACTTC. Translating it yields CAWSGDRGPPYEQYF.

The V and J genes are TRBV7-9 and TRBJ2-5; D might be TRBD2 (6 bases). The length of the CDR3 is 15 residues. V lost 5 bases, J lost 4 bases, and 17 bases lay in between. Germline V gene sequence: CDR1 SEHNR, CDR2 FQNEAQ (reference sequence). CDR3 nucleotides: TGTGCCAGCAGCCCTGGGTCCCCGGGGGTAGAGACCCAGTACTTC. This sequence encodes CASSPGSPGVETQYF. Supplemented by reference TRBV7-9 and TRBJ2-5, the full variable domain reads DTGVSQNPRHKITKRGQNVTFRCDPISEHNRLYWYRQTLGQGPEFLTYFQNEAQLEKSRLLSDRFSAERPKGSFSTLEIQRTEQGDSAMYLCASSPGSPGVETQYFGPGTRLLVL.

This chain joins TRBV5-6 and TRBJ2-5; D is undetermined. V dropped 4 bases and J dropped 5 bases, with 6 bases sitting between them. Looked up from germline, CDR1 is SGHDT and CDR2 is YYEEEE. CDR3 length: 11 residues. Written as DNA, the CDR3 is TGTGCCAGCAGCCAAAAGGAGACCCAGTACTTC. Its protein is CASSQKETQYF.